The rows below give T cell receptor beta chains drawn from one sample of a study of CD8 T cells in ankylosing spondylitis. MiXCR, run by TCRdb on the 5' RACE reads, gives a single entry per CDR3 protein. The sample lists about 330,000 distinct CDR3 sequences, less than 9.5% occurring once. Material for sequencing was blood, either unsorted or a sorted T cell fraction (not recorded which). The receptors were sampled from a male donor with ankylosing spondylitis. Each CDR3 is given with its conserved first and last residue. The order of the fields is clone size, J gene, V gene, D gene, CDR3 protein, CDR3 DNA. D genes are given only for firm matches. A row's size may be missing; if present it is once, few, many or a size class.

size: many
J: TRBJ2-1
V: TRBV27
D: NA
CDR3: CASSLSGGNEQFF
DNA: TGTGCCAGCAGTTTATCAGGGGGCAATGAGCAGTTCTTC

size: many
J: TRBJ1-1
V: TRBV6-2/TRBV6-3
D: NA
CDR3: CASSYSRDTEAFF
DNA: TGTGCCAGCAGTTACAGCCGGGATACTGAAGCTTTCTTT

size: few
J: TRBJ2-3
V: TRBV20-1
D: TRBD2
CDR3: CSAFKAGVSTDTQYF
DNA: TGCAGTGCTTTCAAAGCGGGAGTAAGCACAGATACGCAGTATTTT

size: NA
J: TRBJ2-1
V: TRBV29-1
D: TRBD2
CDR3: CSVDRRGYRSSGSYSEQFF
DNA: TGCAGCGTTGATCGAAGGGGATACCGGTCTAGCGGGAGTTATAGTGAGCAGTTCTTC

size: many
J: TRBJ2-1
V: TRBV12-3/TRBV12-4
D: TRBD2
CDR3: CASSPGTSLGEQFF
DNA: TGTGCCAGCAGTCCCGGGACTAGCCTGGGTGAGCAGTTCTTC

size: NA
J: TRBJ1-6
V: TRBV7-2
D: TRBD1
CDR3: CASSSRDSFRSPLHF
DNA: TGTGCCAGCAGCTCGCGGGACAGCTTTAGGTCACCCCTCCACTTT

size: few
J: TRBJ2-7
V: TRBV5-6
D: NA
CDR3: CASSSREYYEQYF
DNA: TGTGCCAGCAGTTCCCGGGAGTACTACGAGCAGTACTTC

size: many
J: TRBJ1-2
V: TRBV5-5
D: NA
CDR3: CASSSGGRLYGYTF
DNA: TGTGCCAGCAGCTCGGGGGGGCGCCTCTATGGCTACACCTTC

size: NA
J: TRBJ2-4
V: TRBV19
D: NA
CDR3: CASSPTNRGNIQYF
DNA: TGTGCCAGTAGCCCAACTAACAGAGGAAACATTCAGTACTTC

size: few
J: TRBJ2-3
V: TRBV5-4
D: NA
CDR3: CASSLYSDTQYF
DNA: TGTGCCAGCAGCTTGTACTCGGATACGCAGTATTTT

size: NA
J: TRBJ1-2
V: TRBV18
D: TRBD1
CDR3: CASSPAEGAGGYTF
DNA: TGTGCCAGCTCACCCGCGGAGGGGGCAGGTGGCTACACCTTC

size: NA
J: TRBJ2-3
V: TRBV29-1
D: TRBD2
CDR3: CSVGLAGAGADTQYF
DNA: TGCAGCGTGGGACTAGCGGGAGCCGGAGCAGATACGCAGTATTTT

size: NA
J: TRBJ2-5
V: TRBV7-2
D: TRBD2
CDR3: CASRTSGQETQYF
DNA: TGTGCCAGCAGGACTAGCGGGCAAGAGACCCAGTACTTC

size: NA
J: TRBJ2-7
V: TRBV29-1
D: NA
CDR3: CSVVVVLEQYF
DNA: TGCAGCGTTGTAGTAGTCCTTGAGCAGTACTTC

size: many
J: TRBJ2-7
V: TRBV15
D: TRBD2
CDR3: CATSRGLAGALQYF
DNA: TGTGCCACCAGCAGAGGACTAGCGGGAGCGTTGCAGTACTTC

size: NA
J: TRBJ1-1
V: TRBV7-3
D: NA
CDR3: CASSPQGLSEAFF
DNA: TGTGCCAGCAGCCCACAGGGTCTTAGTGAAGCTTTCTTT

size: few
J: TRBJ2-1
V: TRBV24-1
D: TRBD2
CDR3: CATSSGGYNEQFF
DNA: TGTGCCACCTCTAGCGGAGGGTACAATGAGCAGTTCTTC

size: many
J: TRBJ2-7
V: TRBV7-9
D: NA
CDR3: CASSRMSGSRNEQYF
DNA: TGTGCCAGCAGCCGAATGTCGGGGTCGAGGAACGAGCAGTACTTC

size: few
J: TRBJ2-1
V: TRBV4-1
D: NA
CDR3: CASSRQWTRFMYEQFF
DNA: TGCGCCAGCAGCAGGCAATGGACGCGCTTTATGTATGAGCAGTTCTTC

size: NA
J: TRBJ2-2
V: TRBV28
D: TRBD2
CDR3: CASSSDREVLTGELFF
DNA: TGTGCCAGCAGTTCGGATCGGGAGGTGCTCACCGGGGAGCTGTTTTTT

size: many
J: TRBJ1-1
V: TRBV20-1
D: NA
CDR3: CSARPTRAGTEAFF
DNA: TGCAGTGCTCGCCCGACCAGGGCTGGGACTGAAGCTTTCTTT

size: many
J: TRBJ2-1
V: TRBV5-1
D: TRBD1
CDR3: CASSVDRGRVNEQFF
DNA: TGCGCCAGCAGCGTAGACAGGGGGCGAGTCAATGAGCAGTTCTTC

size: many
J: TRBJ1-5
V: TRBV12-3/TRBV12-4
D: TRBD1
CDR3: CASSRGQGQQPQHF
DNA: TGTGCCAGCAGTCGGGGACAGGGACAGCAGCCCCAGCATTTT

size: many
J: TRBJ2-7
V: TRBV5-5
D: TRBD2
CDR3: CASSPAAGASYEQYF
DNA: TGTGCCAGCAGCCCGGCAGCGGGAGCGTCCTACGAGCAGTACTTC

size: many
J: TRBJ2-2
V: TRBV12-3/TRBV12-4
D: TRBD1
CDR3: CASSRQGVNTGELFF
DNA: TGTGCCAGTAGTCGACAGGGAGTAAACACCGGGGAGCTGTTTTTT

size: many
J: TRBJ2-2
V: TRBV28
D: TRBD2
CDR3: CASTPLAANTGELFF
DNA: TGTGCCAGCACGCCTCTAGCGGCGAACACCGGGGAGCTGTTTTTT

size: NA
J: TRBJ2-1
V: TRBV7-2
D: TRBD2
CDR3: CASSSLGTSGDNEQFF
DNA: TGTGCCAGCAGTTCACTCGGGACTAGCGGAGACAATGAGCAGTTCTTC

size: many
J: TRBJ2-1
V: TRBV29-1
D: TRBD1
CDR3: CSSSQGVLDNEQFF
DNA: TGCAGCTCAAGTCAGGGGGTATTGGACAATGAGCAGTTCTTC

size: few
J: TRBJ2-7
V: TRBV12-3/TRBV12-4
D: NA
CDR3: CASSPDLGYYEQYF
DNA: TGTGCCAGCAGTCCCGACCTAGGTTATTACGAGCAGTACTTC

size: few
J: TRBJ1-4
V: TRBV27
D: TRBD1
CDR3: CASSLYNRGNEKLFF
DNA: TGTGCCAGCAGTTTATACAACAGGGGGAACGAAAAACTGTTTTTT

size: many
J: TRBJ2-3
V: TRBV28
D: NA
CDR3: CASSLAWGDTDTQYF
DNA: TGTGCCAGCAGTCTAGCGTGGGGGGACACAGATACGCAGTATTTT

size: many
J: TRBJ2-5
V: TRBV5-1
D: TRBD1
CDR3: CASSLLTGTGLETQYF
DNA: TGCGCCAGCAGCCTATTAACCGGGACAGGGCTAGAGACCCAGTACTTC

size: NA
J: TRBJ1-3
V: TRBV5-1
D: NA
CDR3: CASSRAYSGNTIYF
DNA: TGCGCCAGCAGCCGGGCCTACTCTGGAAACACCATATATTTT

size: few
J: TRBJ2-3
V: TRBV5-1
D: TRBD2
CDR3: CASSTQLASYTDTQYF
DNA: TGCGCCAGCAGCACCCAACTAGCGAGTTACACAGATACGCAGTATTTT

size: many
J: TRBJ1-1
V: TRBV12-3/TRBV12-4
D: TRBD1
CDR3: CASNTIAGQGGKNTEAFF
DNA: TGTGCCAGCAATACCATCGCCGGACAGGGAGGGAAGAACACTGAAGCTTTCTTT

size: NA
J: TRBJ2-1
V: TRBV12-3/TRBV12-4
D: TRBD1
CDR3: CTCCFRPGPGTGVYNEQFF
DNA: TGTACCTGCTGTTTCCGACCCGGACCCGGGACAGGGGTATACAATGAGCAGTTCTTC

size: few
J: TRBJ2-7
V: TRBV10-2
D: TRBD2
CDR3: CASSWTSGRGEQYF
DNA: TGCGCCAGCAGTTGGACTAGCGGGAGAGGCGAGCAGTACTTC

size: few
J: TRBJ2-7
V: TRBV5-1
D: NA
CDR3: CASRLEAATYEQYF
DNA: TGCGCCAGCAGACTAGAGGCTGCCACCTACGAGCAGTACTTC

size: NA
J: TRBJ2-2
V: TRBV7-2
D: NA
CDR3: CASSLGHRPGELFF
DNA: TGTGCCAGCAGCTTAGGACACCGCCCCGGGGAGCTGTTTTTT

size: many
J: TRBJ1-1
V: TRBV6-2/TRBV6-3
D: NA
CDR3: CASSYGSAFF
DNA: TGTGCCAGCAGTTACGGGTCAGCTTTCTTT

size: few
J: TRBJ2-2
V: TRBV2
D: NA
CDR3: CASSVIGELFF
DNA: TGTGCCAGCAGCGTTATCGGGGAGCTGTTTTTT

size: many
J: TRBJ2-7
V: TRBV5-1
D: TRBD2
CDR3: CASSRTWTSGSVGYEQYF
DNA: TGCGCCAGCAGCCGAACCTGGACTAGCGGGAGTGTGGGCTACGAGCAGTACTTC

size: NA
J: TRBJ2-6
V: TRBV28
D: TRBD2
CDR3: CASGPLAGGPAGANVLTF
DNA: TGTGCCAGCGGGCCGCTAGCGGGAGGGCCCGCTGGGGCCAACGTCCTGACTTTC

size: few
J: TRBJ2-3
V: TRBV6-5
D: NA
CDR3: CASRYSGGTTDTQYF
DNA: TGTGCCAGCAGATATAGCGGAGGAACCACAGATACGCAGTATTTT

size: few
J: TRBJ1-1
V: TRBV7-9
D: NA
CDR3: CASSENRRAEAFF
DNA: TGTGCCAGCAGCGAGAACCGGAGGGCTGAAGCTTTCTTT

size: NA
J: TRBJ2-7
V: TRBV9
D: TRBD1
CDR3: CASSVAQTGAYEQYF
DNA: TGTGCCAGCAGCGTAGCGCAGACAGGGGCCTACGAGCAGTACTTC

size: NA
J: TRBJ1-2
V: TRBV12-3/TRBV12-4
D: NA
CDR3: CASYDFRRGYGYTF
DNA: TGTGCCAGCTACGATTTCCGGAGGGGCTATGGCTACACCTTC